This T cell receptor beta chain was sequenced during a study of blood T cell repertoires in COVID-19. Across the study: Samples representing acute and convalescent COVID-19 were sourced from the United States, Italy and Spain. From T cells, B-cell-depleted T cells, or PBMCs came the material, which was cDNA or gDNA.

Source study methods: Reference gene primer amplification yielded estimated nucleated cell counts. Measured with immunoSEQ multiplex PCR; TCRdb has only the in-frame clones, and not every one. V, J and clone size were drawn from that table, and D and trimming were deduced from the DNA. The sample records 150,000 to 200,000 clones, roughly 84% being singletons. A remark on this clone: The sample has other DNA sequences that encode this CDR3 too.

This CDR3 has 15 amino acids. The germline V gene has CDR1 SGHTA and CDR2 FQGNSA. The ends were cut back, 1 base at V and 1 base at J, with 10 bases in the middle. The gene calls are TRBV7-2 and TRBJ1-1; D uncertain. The TCR originated in a man aged 55 to 70 who had recovered from COVID-19. Sample: peripheral blood. The chain's CDR3 is CASSLGGGQNTEAFF. CDR3 sequence (DNA): TGTGCCAGCAGCTTAGGGGGAGGTCAGAACACTGAAGCTTTCTTT.